This is a list of T cell receptor beta chains from one sample in a study of OX40 agonist ivuxolimab in advanced cancers. Measured with immunoSEQ multiplex PCR; TCRdb has only the in-frame clones, and not every one. The data show around 92,000 clones, approximately 88% seen once. Sequenced here: CD4+ or CD8+ T cells sorted from blood, sampled in a trial of the OX40 agonist ivuxolimab. The receptors here all came from an adult with an advanced solid tumor such as melanoma, head and neck, liver or kidney cancer. The CDR3 runs from the conserved cysteine through the conserved F or W. A D gene is named only where the DNA matches it firmly. Clone size is not always given. Where it is, it says once, few, many or a class for expanded clones.

v_gene	j_gene	d_gene	abundance	CDR3nt	CDR3aa
TRBV12-5	TRBJ2-5	TRBD2	.	TGTGCTAGTGGTTTGGGATCGGGAGGGGTGGTGGAAGAGACCCAGTACTTC	CASGLGSGGVVEETQYF
TRBV5-4	TRBJ1-1	.	.	TGTGCCAGCAGCACGGAAGGGGTTTGGACTGAAGCTTTCTTT	CASSTEGVWTEAFF
TRBV29-1	TRBJ2-5	.	.	TGCAGCGGACGAGGGGCAAGGGGGCAAGAGACCCAGTACTTC	CSGRGARGQETQYF
TRBV7-9	TRBJ1-5	.	few	TGTGCCAGCAGTTATCTTTCTCAGCCCCAGCATTTT	CASSYLSQPQHF
TRBV9	TRBJ1-1	.	few	TGTGCCAGCAGCGTAGGTGGGATCCCGAACACTGAAGCTTTCTTT	CASSVGGIPNTEAFF
TRBV28	TRBJ2-1	TRBD1	.	TGTGCCAGCAGCCTGGGGGGACAGGTCAATAGGGGGCAGTTCTTC	CASSLGGQVNRGQFF
TRBV5-5	TRBJ1-4	.	.	TGTGCCAGCAAAGAGTCTGGATCGCGGGAAAAACTGTTTTTT	CASKESGSREKLFF
TRBV7-7	TRBJ2-1	.	many	TGTGCCAGCAGCTTAGAGGGGGGCTCCTACAATGAGCAGTTCTTC	CASSLEGGSYNEQFF
TRBV4-3	TRBJ2-1	TRBD2	.	TGCGCCAGCAGCCAAGAGGGGCGAGCGGGGGACCAGCAGTTCTTC	CASSQEGRAGDQQFF
TRBV2	TRBJ2-3	.	.	TGTGCCAGCAGTGATATTGTCGAGAGCACAGATACGCAGTATTTT	CASSDIVESTDTQYF
TRBV5-4	TRBJ1-1	.	.	TGTGCCAGCACCCGGGGGGGGCCCGCAAACACTGAAGCTTTCTTT	CASTRGGPANTEAFF
TRBV10-3	TRBJ2-2	TRBD2	once	TGTGCCATCCCCCGCGGGACTAGCGGGACCGGGGAGCTGTTTTTT	CAIPRGTSGTGELFF
TRBV19	TRBJ2-1	TRBD1	.	TGTGCCAGTAGTATTGGGCAGGGGGACTACAATGAGCAGTTCTTC	CASSIGQGDYNEQFF
TRBV28	TRBJ1-5	TRBD1	.	TGTGCCAGCAGTCCCACCTGGACAGGGAGTGGCAATCAGCCCCAGCATTTT	CASSPTWTGSGNQPQHF
TRBV7-9	TRBJ1-2	TRBD1	.	TGTGCCAGCAGCCCTGGACAGGGGTTTCTCTACACCTTC	CASSPGQGFLYTF
TRBV6-1	TRBJ1-2	.	.	TGTGCCAGCAGTGACACACGGAACTATGGCTACACCTTC	CASSDTRNYGYTF
TRBV2	TRBJ1-2	TRBD1	.	TGTGCCAGCAGTACCGGGACAGAGAACTATGGCTACACCTTC	CASSTGTENYGYTF
TRBV7-2	TRBJ1-4	TRBD1	.	TGTGCCAGCAGCTTAACAGGGGATGAGGAAAAACTGTTTTTT	CASSLTGDEEKLFF
TRBV7-9	TRBJ2-5	.	.	TGTGCCAGCAGCTTGGAGGGGGCAGGAGAGACCCAGTACTTC	CASSLEGAGETQYF
TRBV6-1	TRBJ2-2	.	.	TGTGCCAGCAGAGGGACGTTGAACACCGGGGAGCTGTTTTTT	CASRGTLNTGELFF
TRBV19	TRBJ2-5	.	.	TGTGCCAGTAGCCCCTCGGGACAAAAGGAGACCCAGTACTTC	CASSPSGQKETQYF
TRBV4-3	TRBJ2-2	TRBD1	.	TGCGCCAGCAGCTGGGGACAGGGGGTTACCGGGGAGCTGTTTTTT	CASSWGQGVTGELFF
TRBV7-2	TRBJ2-5	.	.	TGTGCCAGCAGCTCCTCCGGGACTCTACAGGAGACCCAGTACTTC	CASSSSGTLQETQYF
TRBV5-1	TRBJ2-3	.	.	TGCGCCAGCAGCACTAGTCTAACAGATACGCAGTATTTT	CASSTSLTDTQYF
TRBV6-9	TRBJ2-7	TRBD1	.	TGTGCCAGCAGTACCCTTGAAGGGGGCACCTACGAGCAGTACTTC	CASSTLEGGTYEQYF
TRBV5-1	TRBJ2-2	.	.	TGCGCCAGCAGCTCCGGCACGAGCACCGGGGAGCTGTTTTTT	CASSSGTSTGELFF
TRBV29-1	TRBJ1-2	.	.	TGCAGCGTTTGGGTGGGGGGAGACTATGGCTACACCTTC	CSVWVGGDYGYTF
TRBV6-5	TRBJ1-1	TRBD1	.	TGTGCCAGCAGACCGGGACAGACCAACACTGAAGCTTTCTTT	CASRPGQTNTEAFF
TRBV5-5	TRBJ1-1	.	.	TGTGCCAGCAGCGCCGCAGGGGTTCCGAACACTGAAGCTTTCTTT	CASSAAGVPNTEAFF
TRBV28	TRBJ2-5	.	once	TGTGCCAGCATCCTGGGGACCAACCTCGGGACCCAGTACTTC	CASILGTNLGTQYF
TRBV6-6	TRBJ1-5	TRBD1	.	TGTGCCAGCAGTTACTCGAACACAGGGGATCAGCCCCAGCATTTT	CASSYSNTGDQPQHF
TRBV30	TRBJ1-2	.	.	TGTGCCTGGAGTGTTGGACAACTGGGGTATGGCTACACCTTC	CAWSVGQLGYGYTF
TRBV7-2	TRBJ1-1	.	few	TGTGCCAGCAGCTTGGGCATGAACACTGAAGCTTTCTTT	CASSLGMNTEAFF
TRBV6-1	TRBJ2-2	TRBD1	.	TGTGCCAGCAGTGCAGTGACAGGGGCTAACACCGGGGAGCTGTTTTTT	CASSAVTGANTGELFF